These 16 T cell receptor beta chains originate from one sample sequenced in a study of CD8+CD57+ T cells in acquired aplastic anemia. Profiling that covered TCR beta VDJ and CDR3 relied on genomic DNA as its template. MiXCR was run by TCRdb on the reads, yielding one entry per CDR3 protein. The table lists about 200,000 distinct CDR3 sequences, less than 60% of them singletons. Sequencing involved patients with CD8+CD57+ cell expansion previously shown by flow cytometry. Material: sorted CD4+, CD8+, or CD8+CD57+ T cells (not recorded which) from PBMCs. The receptors derive from a human donor with aplastic anemia.

This chain uses TRBV9 with TRBJ2-7; D assignment may be TRBD1 or TRBD2 (6 bases each). The CDR3 is made up of 15 amino acids. Trimming cost V 4 bases and J 3 bases, with 17 bases left between them. Germline CDR1 and CDR2: SGDLS and YYNGEE. CDR3 loop: CASSPSEGGDYEQYF. The DNA of the CDR3 is TGTGCCAGCAGCCCGTCCGAGGGGGGAGACTACGAGCAGTACTTC.

This chain connects TRBV25-1 to TRBJ2-7, with D unresolved. This CDR3 spans 12 amino acids. CDR1 MGHDK and CDR2 SYGVNS come from the germline V gene. V shed 6 bases and J shed 6 bases, with 12 bases lying between them. CDR3 protein: CASSSDVGEQYF. CDR3 nucleotides: TGTGCCAGCAGCTCAGATGTGGGCGAGCAGTACTTC.

The V gene is TRBV7-6, the J gene TRBJ1-5; D is uncertain. The CDR3 has 18 amino acids. Trimming pared 2 bases from V and 0 bases from J, leaving 17 bases between. CDR1 and CDR2 from the germline V gene are SGHVS and FNYEAQ. The CDR3 sequence is CASSLQLGDRHSNQPQHF. The CDR3 DNA sequence: TGTGCCAGCAGCTTACAGTTGGGCGATCGACATAGCAATCAGCCCCAGCATTTT.

The rearrangement uses TRBV2 and TRBJ1-2, with D uncertain. The CDR3 length is 15 residues. Germline CDR1 and CDR2: SNHLY and FYNNEI. V lost 1 base to trimming and J lost 0 bases, with 9 bases between them. The CDR3, as DNA: TGTGCCAGCAGTGAAGGAACAGTAGCTAACTATGGCTACACCTTC. Its protein is CASSEGTVANYGYTF.

The chain combines TRBV5-1 with TRBJ2-6; the D is unclear. The CDR3 length is 17 residues. CDR1 and CDR2 (germline): SGHRS, YFSETQ. Trimming removed 0 bases at V and 0 bases at J, with 10 bases between. CDR3 sequence reads: CASSLGNFLSGANVLTF. CDR3 DNA sequence: TGCGCCAGCAGCTTGGGGAACTTCCTCTCTGGGGCCAACGTCCTGACTTTC.

The V and J genes are TRBV7-9 and TRBJ2-3; 16 nucleotides line up with TRBD2. Germline CDR1 and CDR2: SEHNR and FQNEAQ (reference sequence). J gave up 4 bases and V 5 bases, and 6 bases lay outside the gene matches. The CDR3 is made up of 17 amino acids. CDR3 bases: TGTGCCAGCAGCCCAAGGGGACTAGCGGGGGGGCCAGATACGCAGTATTTT. This gives the protein CASSPRGLAGGPDTQYF.

The chain couples TRBV15 to TRBJ2-1; D not certain. The CDR3 loop spans 16 amino acids. The ends were cut back, 0 bases at V and 4 bases at J, with 13 bases in the middle. Germline values: CDR1 LNHNV, CDR2 YYDKDF (reference sequence). DNA for the CDR3: TGTGCCACCAGCAGAGATGTCGGTTTGGGTTACAATGAGCAGTTCTTC. Amino acids: CATSRDVGLGYNEQFF.

V usage is TRBV5-5 and J usage is TRBJ1-3, with D perhaps matching TRBD1 (5 bases). The germline V gene encodes CDR1 SGHKS and CDR2 YYEKEE (reference sequence). The CDR3 extends over 19 amino acids. The V end was cut by 2 bases, the J end by 0 bases, with 21 bases between. DNA for the CDR3: TGTGCCAGCAGCTTAACGGGACGGAGTCCATCGCTCTCTGGAAACACCATATATTTT. It is translated as CASSLTGRSPSLSGNTIYF.

Worth noting for this clonotype: This may be a read error, as it is one base from a much larger clone. The chain carries TRBV6-6 and TRBJ2-3, with TRBD2 matching over 13 bases. The CDR3 consists of 19 residues. CDR1 is MNHNY and CDR2 is SVGAGI in the germline V gene (reference sequence). In DNA, the CDR3 is TGTGCCAGCGGTTACACGCGCCCGGGACTAGCGGGGACAGCAGATACGCAGTATTTT. It translates to CASGYTRPGLAGTADTQYF.

This clonotype came up a few times. The chain has TRBV2 and TRBJ1-4; TRBD1 matches 7 bases. CDR3 length equals 13 residues. The germline V gene has CDR1 SNHLY and CDR2 FYNNEI. Trimming cost V 6 bases and J 7 bases; bases outside gene matches: 5. In DNA, the CDR3 is TGTGCCAGCAGCGAGGGACAGATTGAAAAACTGTTTTTT. This translates into CASSEGQIEKLFF. The full variable domain, completed using reference TRBV2 and TRBJ1-4, is EPEVTQTPSHQVTQMGQEVILRCVPISNHLYFYWYRQILGQKVEFLVSFYNNEISEKSEIFDDQFSVERPDGSNFTLKIRSTKLEDSAMYFCASSEGQIEKLFFGSGTQLSVL.

In this sample, this clonotype turned up many times. CDR3 amino acids: CSARRGGTTDTQYF. CDR3 nucleotide sequence: TGCAGTGCCCGTCGGGGGGGCACAACAGATACGCAGTATTTT. The gene calls are TRBV20-1 and TRBJ2-3; TRBD2 agrees at 8 bases. The CDR3 is 14 amino acids. Germline V lookup: CDR1 DFQATT, CDR2 SNEGSKA (reference sequence). J lost 3 bases, V lost 6 bases, and 8 bases had no gene match.

This clonotype was seen at least ten times. The chain joins TRBV20-1 to TRBJ1-3; D is unclear. The CDR3 length is 14 residues. Germline V gene sequence: CDR1 DFQATT, CDR2 SNEGSKA (reference sequence). The V gene lost 6 bases and the J gene lost 0 bases, with 12 bases spanning the gap. The CDR3 DNA is TGCAGTGCGGAGACTAGTAGCTCTGGAAACACCATATATTTT. Amino acid sequence: CSAETSSSGNTIYF.

The chain combines TRBV4-1 with TRBJ2-1; 14 bases line up with TRBD2. V gave up 1 base and J gave up 0 bases; unmatched junction bases: 5. The CDR3 has 19 residues. Germline V gene data show CDR1 as MGHRA and CDR2 as YSYEKL. Here the CDR3 reads CASSQARLAGGSSYNEQFF. CDR3 nucleotides: TGCGCCAGCAGCCAAGCCCGACTAGCGGGGGGGAGCTCCTACAATGAGCAGTTCTTC.

The chain links TRBV5-5 to TRBJ1-2, with 8 positions matching TRBD1. Germline CDR1 reads SGHKS; CDR2 reads YYEKEE (reference sequence). With 1 base clipped from V and 7 bases from J, the junction kept 12 bases outside the gene matches. The CDR3 is 16 residues long. DNA of the CDR3: TGTGCCAGCAGCTTGATGGTGGGGACAGGCTCTCCTGGCTACACCTTC. Its translation is CASSLMVGTGSPGYTF.

This clonotype was counted between two and nine times. The chain joins TRBV2 to TRBJ1-1; perhaps TRBD1 as D (6 bases). Germline V gene sequence: CDR1 SNHLY, CDR2 FYNNEI. This CDR3 spans 12 amino acids. Trimming cost V 2 bases and J 7 bases, with 8 bases left between them. Written as DNA, the CDR3 is TGTGCCAGCAGTGAAAGGGGGGTTGAAGCTTTCTTT. It is translated as CASSERGVEAFF.

This chain connects TRBV6-5 to TRBJ1-5, with no clear D. The CDR3 sequence is 13 residues long. CDR1 and CDR2 from the germline V gene are MNHEY and SVGAGI. V was pared by 5 bases and J by 4 bases, with 9 bases between. As DNA, the CDR3 is TGTGCCAGCAGTGGTCAGCAAAATCAGCCCCAGCATTTT. It is translated as CASSGQQNQPQHF.